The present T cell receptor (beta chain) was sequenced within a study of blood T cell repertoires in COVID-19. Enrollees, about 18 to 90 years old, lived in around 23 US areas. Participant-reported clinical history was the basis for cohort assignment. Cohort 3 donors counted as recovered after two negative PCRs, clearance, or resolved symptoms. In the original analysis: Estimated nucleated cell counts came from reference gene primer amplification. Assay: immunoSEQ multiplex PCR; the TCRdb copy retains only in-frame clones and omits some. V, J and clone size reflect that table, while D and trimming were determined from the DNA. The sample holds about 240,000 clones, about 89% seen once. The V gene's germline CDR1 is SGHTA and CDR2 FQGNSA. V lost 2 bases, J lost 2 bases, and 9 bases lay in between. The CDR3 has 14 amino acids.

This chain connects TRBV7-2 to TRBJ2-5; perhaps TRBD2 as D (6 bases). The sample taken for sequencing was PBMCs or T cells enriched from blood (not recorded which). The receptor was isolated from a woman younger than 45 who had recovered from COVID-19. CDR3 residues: CASSLSGGQETQYF. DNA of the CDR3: TGTGCCAGCAGCTTATCAGGAGGGCAAGAGACCCAGTACTTC.